Listed below are T cell receptor beta chains from one sample, sequenced in a study of cytomegalovirus exposure and HLA in healthy donors. The protocol was immunoSEQ multiplex PCR, while the TCRdb copy is restricted to in-frame clones and leaves out a portion. In the table there are 210,000 or so clones, around 78% of which are singletons. What was sequenced was PBMCs. The receptors were sampled from a boy between 10 and 17 years old in good health and CMV-seronegative. Each CDR3 is given with its conserved first and last residue. A D gene is named only where the DNA matches it firmly. Clone size, where shown, is once, few, many, or a class for clones that have expanded.

size	D	V	J	CDR3	DNA
.	.	TRBV5-6	TRBJ2-7	CASSLISGDEQYF	TGTGCCAGCAGCTTGATATCGGGGGACGAGCAGTACTTC
once	.	TRBV7-7	TRBJ2-3	CASSLASADTQYF	TGTGCTAGCAGCTTAGCTAGCGCGGATACGCAGTATTTT
.	.	TRBV7-2	TRBJ2-3	CASSYRRRDTQYF	TGTGCCAGCAGTTATAGGAGGCGAGATACGCAGTATTTT
.	TRBD2	TRBV7-8	TRBJ2-3	CASSFGTRDTDTQYF	TGTGCCAGCAGCTTTGGGACTAGGGACACAGATACGCAGTATTTT
.	TRBD2	TRBV27	TRBJ2-7	CASSTLADNEQYF	TGTGCCAGCAGTACACTAGCGGACAACGAGCAGTACTTC
.	.	TRBV30	TRBJ2-3	CAWSVGGRRFDTQYF	TGTGCCTGGAGTGTTGGGGGCCGGCGCTTTGATACGCAGTATTTT
.	TRBD1	TRBV4-1	TRBJ1-1	CASSQGDRGTEAFF	TGCGCCAGCAGCCAAGGGGACAGGGGGACTGAAGCTTTCTTT
.	TRBD1	TRBV7-6	TRBJ2-5	CASSLAGQGAAETQYF	TGTGCCAGCAGCTTAGCCGGACAGGGGGCCGCGGAGACCCAGTACTTC
few	TRBD2	TRBV6-1	TRBJ2-7	CASSEGTSGYEQYF	TGTGCCAGCAGTGAAGGGACTAGCGGTTACGAGCAGTACTTC
.	.	TRBV1	TRBJ2-1	CTSSQDNPRGAAYSYNEQFF	TGCACCAGCAGCCAAGATAACCCCCGAGGAGCGGCCTACTCCTACAATGAGCAGTTCTTC
.	.	TRBV5-1	TRBJ1-5	CASSLQGPQPQHF	TGCGCCAGCAGCTTGCAGGGCCCTCAGCCCCAGCATTTT
.	.	TRBV5-6	TRBJ2-3	CASSRGGDTDTQYF	TGTGCCAGCAGCCGAGGGGGGGATACAGATACGCAGTATTTT
.	.	TRBV19	TRBJ2-3	CASSIGRAGGTDTQYF	TGTGCCAGTAGTATAGGTCGAGCGGGCGGCACAGATACGCAGTATTTT
.	.	TRBV5-6	TRBJ1-3	CASSPGATGNTIYF	TGTGCCAGCAGCCCTGGGGCAACTGGAAACACCATATATTTT
.	.	TRBV7-9	TRBJ2-7	CASSPSHEQYF	TGTGCCAGCAGCCCCTCCCACGAGCAGTACTTC
.	.	TRBV7-6	TRBJ2-1	CASSLLPTNEQFF	TGTGCCAGCAGCTTATTACCTACCAATGAGCAGTTCTTC
.	.	TRBV30	TRBJ2-7	CAWSKVRVSTYEQYF	TGTGCCTGGAGTAAAGTGCGGGTGTCAACCTACGAGCAGTACTTC
.	.	TRBV9	TRBJ1-4	CASSVATGSHEKLFF	TGTGCCAGCAGCGTAGCGACGGGGAGCCATGAAAAACTGTTTTTT